This T cell receptor beta chain comes out of a study of early T cells in non-severe SARS-CoV-2 infection (TCRdb year 2021). Concerning the study at large: Bulk RNA from unsorted whole blood was used for TCR sequencing, so alpha and beta chains could not be paired.

Based on the germline V gene, the CDR1 and CDR2 sequences are SQVTM and ANQGSEA. The CDR3 covers 12 residues, taking in both the cysteine and the phenylalanine. Only the CDR3 DNA stays, 36 bases, in frame from base 1. Trimming at the junction amounts to 4 bases on V and 5 bases on J, and the germline ends lie 11 bases apart. Libraries were built with 5' RACE. The sequencer listed for this sample is NextSeq 500. Unique molecular identifiers were attached to individual cDNA molecules in the TCR library protocol so that sequencing error and PCR bias could be corrected. Sequencing covered both TCR alpha and beta chains, and within each sample the abundances of alpha and beta sequences were tightly co-correlated. Regarding the original processing steps: Decombinator V4 was used to annotate the V gene, J gene and CDR3 of the TCR sequences. Expanded TCRs were defined as changing significantly between any two time points under a Poisson model with p below 0.0001. TCR abundances were normalised to the total number of TCRs sequenced per sample and were expressed as counts per million. TRAV1-2 paired with TRAJ12, TRAJ20 or TRAJ33 defined MAIT TCRs, while TRAV10 paired with TRAJ18 defined iNKT TCRs. VDJdb, accessed on 1 November 2021, was searched for TCRs annotated for CMV, EBV and SARS-CoV-2, and TCRs annotated for more than one antigen were excluded. Clones were called with MiXCR by TCRdb after fastp trimmed the public reads at Q25, and only in-frame beta chains were retained. Every entry covers one CDR3 protein and lists the most common genes and DNA from its rows. TCRdb's processing, not the study's, gives the V and J calls here. The table for this sample lists about 81,000 distinct CDR3 sequences; more than 5% of them were counted only once. The ten largest clones add up to about 8% of the sample.

This clonotype has ten or more counts. Its antigen is currently not known. Per-base quality was not reported, and no clone a single base away is much larger than it. The study at large found these results: VDJdb matching was skewed toward anti-spike CD8 responses and likely underestimated virus-specific expansions by missing private and CD4 specificities.

Set within a cohort of healthcare workers in London, UK, this nested case-control study involved weekly PCR testing of nasopharyngeal swabs along with blood sampling. Healthcare workers were recruited between 23 and 31 March 2020, during the week of the UK lockdown, and were followed weekly for up to about 16 weeks. What was sequenced was whole blood. The TCR sequence derives from an adult who was a healthcare worker with PCR-confirmed SARS-CoV-2 infection or an uninfected control (not recorded which). Recombination joined TRBV29-1 with TRBJ1-2; the D gene is not confidently resolved. The encoded CDR3 is CSVAYQEYGYTF. In nucleotide form, the sequence is TGCAGCGTTGCTTACCAGGAATATGGCTACACCTTC.